The T cell receptor (beta chain) under discussion was sequenced for a study of blood T cell repertoires in COVID-19 (dated by TCRdb to 2018 to 2020). About the full investigation: Samples from collaborators originated in the United States, Italy and Spain and spanned both the acute and convalescent phases of COVID-19. The material from the prospective study consisted of cDNA or gDNA derived from T cells, B-cell-depleted T cells, or PBMCs. The dataset comprised deeply sampled blood TCRbeta repertoires from subjects exposed to, actively infected with, or recovered from COVID-19. The repertoires were released in a freely available public database intended as a resource for research on the immune response to SARS-CoV-2. The samples were drawn from the first 160 participants of the ongoing ImmuneRACE study and from 1,254 subjects provided by 6 global collaborators. The sample metadata nearly always contained a de-identified subject ID, COVID-19 status, age in years and sex. Where available, HLA class I and class II types were taken from metadata supplied by the sample provider and were not determined by assay-based typing. The paper's findings and limits, for the study overall: The amount of clinical and demographic metadata varied by source and participant and was provided uncurated.

The immunoSEQ Assay, a bias-controlled multiplex PCR, was used to amplify TCRbeta CDR3 regions from genomic DNA. In the original analysis: Within the assay, amplification of reference gene primers was used to estimate how many nucleated cells each sample contained. To quantify the absolute abundance of each unique TCRbeta CDR3 rearrangement, sequence reads were collapsed and filtered. For each sample, productive Simpson clonality was calculated by taking the square root of Simpson's diversity index across productive rearrangements. TCRdb obtained this table from immuneACCESS and retained in-frame rearrangements with V and J assigned. These tables miss some clones; where compared with another copy, unresolved V genes account for less than half of the shortfall, and the remainder is unexplained. From that table come the V and J calls and clone size; the DNA was used to work out D and trimming. For this sample there are about 54,000 clones; roughly 87% appear just once. The ten most abundant clones make up 3% to 4% of the sample.

Ends trimmed: V by 2 bases, J by 7 bases; bases unmatched to a gene: 14. As encoded in the germline V gene, CDR1 is MGHRA while CDR2 is YSYEKL. The CDR3 starts with the cysteine, ends with the phenylalanine, and has 18 residues. CDR3 DNA is the only sequence kept; it has 54 bases, read in frame from the first base. One collaborating source in Seattle enrolled patients while the patients were actively infected and followed the patients over time throughout the course of disease. Whole blood was collected in K2EDTA tubes by collaborating institutions according to the institutions' own protocols. Collaborator samples were shipped for TCRbeta analysis as frozen whole blood, isolated PBMCs, or DNA extracted from either sample type. Turning to this clone: What this receptor recognizes is not known. Base qualities are missing; no much larger clone stands one base away.

The chain links TRBV4-1 with TRBJ2-1; the central 10 bases match TRBD2. This sequence was found in a man in his forties with COVID-19, enrolled during active disease. The sample was peripheral blood. At the DNA level, the sequence is TGCGCCAGCAGCCAACCCCGCTTAGCGGGAGGTCGTAGGAATGAGCAGTTCTTC. It specifies CASSQPRLAGGRRNEQFF.